This TCR beta chain was sequenced in a study of blood T cell repertoires in COVID-19. Study at large: Italy, Spain and the United States were the sources of the convalescent and acute COVID-19 samples. PBMCs, B-cell-depleted T cells, or T cells provided the cDNA or gDNA that made up the material.

This clone appeared once. The length of the CDR3 is 15 residues. Germline V gives CDR1 SGHTA, CDR2 FQGNSA. J gave up 5 bases and V 5 bases, and 6 bases lay outside the gene matches. TCRdb's copy holds only in-frame clones and misses some; the assay was immunoSEQ multiplex PCR. The table lists over 200,000 clones, 88% of them singletons. The source material was peripheral blood. The sequence came from a woman aged 55-69 years with acute or convalescent COVID-19. This chain joins TRBV7-2 and TRBJ2-2; 9 bases align to TRBD1. The chain's CDR3 is CASSKHRGRTGELFF. The CDR3 DNA reads as TGTGCCAGCAGCAAACACAGGGGGCGAACCGGGGAGCTGTTTTTT.